The rows below give T cell receptor beta chains drawn from one sample of a study of blood T cell repertoires in COVID-19. Here immunoSEQ multiplex PCR was the method, and the copy in TCRdb shows in-frame clones only, minus some. The sample holds around 100,000 clones, 85% to 90% seen once. The sequenced sample was peripheral blood. These receptors were collected from a human donor in a cohort sampled during active COVID-19. Both conserved end residues are part of each CDR3. Fields, in order: V gene, J gene, CDR3 length, CDR3 protein.

TRBV2	TRBJ2-1	12	CASSRLGNEQFF
TRBV11-2	TRBJ1-6	15	CASSSLQGTNSPLHF
TRBV7-3	TRBJ1-1	12	CASSLGGPEAFF
TRBV7-9	TRBJ1-4	15	CASSVGRGPNEKLFF
TRBV12-3/TRBV12-4	TRBJ1-1	13	CASSRTENTEAFF
TRBV6-5	TRBJ2-5	14	CASSRDNHQETQYF
TRBV5-1	TRBJ2-7	15	CASSPRTSGAHEQYF
TRBV7-9	TRBJ1-1	15	CASSFLKDRDTEAFF
TRBV11-3	TRBJ2-5	16	CASSLQSGASQETQYF
TRBV3-1/TRBV3-2	TRBJ2-5	17	CASSQGSSGRRQETQYF
TRBV30	TRBJ1-5	16	CAWSVRQGGSNQPQHF
TRBV4-1	TRBJ1-5	16	CASSQTQRGISQPQHF
TRBV18	TRBJ2-1	15	CASSQTELDPGEQFF
TRBV15	TRBJ2-6	20	CATSRDVVTGEWRGANVLTF
TRBV5-4	TRBJ2-1	15	CASSSSGGAYNEQFF
TRBV6-4	TRBJ2-3	15	CASSPTSGQADTQYF
TRBV19	TRBJ2-3	14	CASSVTGSTDTQYF
TRBV7-2	TRBJ1-5	16	CASSLASRQVGQPQHF
TRBV28	TRBJ1-5	15	CASSLGTGVNQPQHF
TRBV7-9	TRBJ2-7	14	CASSLAGQTYEQYF
TRBV6-6	TRBJ1-6	16	CASTGVDRSYNSPLHF
TRBV28	TRBJ2-7	22	CASSLAPSTSGGKGLALYEQYF
TRBV11-2	TRBJ2-7	13	CASSLETGSEQYF
TRBV4-1	TRBJ2-1	16	CASSHPPQGTGDEQFF
TRBV28	TRBJ2-5	14	CASSLPPGGETQYF
TRBV25-1	TRBJ1-3	12	CASSEQGYTIYF